This T cell receptor (beta chain) originates from a study of cytomegalovirus exposure and HLA in healthy donors. Study-level results: Accurate HLA-A and HLA-B prediction from TCR beta sequences was reported for most subjects. Cytomegalovirus-associated TCR beta chains were listed, numbering some 150.

About this clone: What it binds is not known.

The V segment lost 4 bases and the J segment 3 bases; nucleotides outside the gene matches: 9. Germline-derived CDR1 and CDR2 are SGHRS and YFSETQ. The CDR3 sequence is 15 residues long. The PCR had 60 Vbeta and 13 Jbeta primers. Sequencing used immunoSEQ multiplex PCR; TCRdb keeps in-frame clones, though not all of them. The data hold under 250,000 clones, with around 80% observed a single time. The sequenced sample consisted of PBMCs. J is TRBJ2-7 and V is TRBV5-1; 8 bases are a match to TRBD2. This receptor was obtained from a male donor in good health and CMV-seronegative. The CDR3: CASSPFTSGDYEQYF. The CDR3, as DNA: TGCGCCAGCAGCCCATTTACTAGCGGAGACTACGAGCAGTACTTC. The complete variable domain, with remaining parts taken from reference TRBV5-1 and TRBJ2-7, reads KAGVTQTPRYLIKTRGQQVTLSCSPISGHRSVSWYQQTPGQGLQFLFEYFSETQRNKGNFPGRFSGRQFSNSRSEMNVSTLELGDSALYLCASSPFTSGDYEQYFGPGTRLTVT.